This passage covers 15 T cell receptor beta chains from one sample sequenced in a study of control samples from healthy donors and cancer patients (dated by TCRdb to the early 2020s). Preparation of the library involved the immunoSEQ multiplex PCR assay. TCRdb limited this immuneACCESS table to in-frame rearrangements with V and J called. A share of clones is missing; checked studies link under half to unresolved V genes, and the rest is unexplained. A total of more than 70,000 clones appear in this sample, about nine tenths of them only once. The leading ten clones occupy nearly 0.95% of the sample. Sequencing was carried out using blood. These receptors originate from a woman in her twenties or thirties in good health.

V usage is TRBV7-6 and J usage is TRBJ1-3; D is ambiguous. Trimming took off 3 bases at V and 9 bases at J, with 3 bases between the two ends. This CDR3 comprises 10 residues. The germline V gene encodes CDR1 SGHVS and CDR2 FNYEAQ. CDR3 sequence: CASSFVTIYF. Written as DNA, the CDR3 is TGTGCCAGCAGCTTTGTCACCATATATTTT.

V gene TRBV6-5 combines with J gene TRBJ1-1; 11 bases fit TRBD1. The CDR3 length is 16 residues. The trim removed 4 bases at V and 6 bases at J, leaving 10 bases unmatched. CDR1 is MNHEY and CDR2 is SVGAGI in the germline V gene. The CDR3, as DNA: TGTGCCAGCAGTTTCCGGACAGGGGGCCGGAGTGCTGAAGCTTTCTTT. This gives the protein CASSFRTGGRSAEAFF.

This clone appeared once. The gene calls are TRBV15 and TRBJ2-1; possibly TRBD2 for D (5 bases). The CDR3 extends over 17 amino acids. Deletions cut 5 bases from V and 0 bases from J, with 17 bases between. Per the germline V gene, CDR1 is LNHNV and CDR2 is YYDKDF (reference sequence). The CDR3 DNA sequence: TGTGCCACCAGCCCCGCTGGGAGCCCTAGCTCCTACAATGAGCAGTTCTTC. It codes for CATSPAGSPSSYNEQFF. Variable domain in full (rest from reference TRBV15 and TRBJ2-1): DAMVIQNPRYQVTQFGKPVTLSCSQTLNHNVMYWYQQKSSQAPKLLFHYYDKDFNNEADTPDNFQSRRPNTSFCFLDIRSPGLGDTAMYLCATSPAGSPSSYNEQFFGPGTRLTVL.

The chain is built from TRBV4-1 and TRBJ2-7; TRBD1 or TRBD2 may be the D gene (5 bases each). The V gene lost 3 bases and the J gene lost 2 bases, with 14 bases spanning the gap. Germline V CDR1 and CDR2: MGHRA, YSYEKL. This CDR3 region has 15 residues. CDR3 DNA sequence: TGCGCCAGCAGCCACCGAGAGGGGTTCACCTACGAGCAGTACTTC. This encodes CASSHREGFTYEQYF.

V usage is TRBV19 and J usage is TRBJ1-1; D not resolved. The CDR3 is 14 residues long. Per germline, CDR1 LNHDA and CDR2 SQIVND (reference sequence). V was cut by 3 bases and J by 1 base, with 9 bases left in between. CDR3 sequence: CASSIGLSNTEAFF. CDR3 bases: TGTGCCAGTAGTATCGGTCTCTCGAACACTGAAGCTTTCTTT.

The CDR3 DNA reads as TGTGCCACCAGCAGCGGGCTTACGGACAGAAAGGAGACTGAAGCTTTCTTT. Protein: CATSSGLTDRKETEAFF. The J gene is TRBJ1-1, the V gene TRBV15; tentatively, D is TRBD1 (6 bases). V gave up 3 bases and J gave up 5 bases, with 22 bases separating them. Germline V lookup: CDR1 LNHNV, CDR2 YYDKDF (reference sequence). The CDR3 spans 17 residues.

The chain combines TRBV5-1 with TRBJ1-5; D unclear. The CDR3 consists of 13 residues. V was shortened by 5 bases and J by 3 bases, with 9 bases between the two germline ends. CDR1 and CDR2 (germline): SGHRS, YFSETQ. Here the CDR3 reads CASRYGSNQPQHF. The CDR3 region has the DNA TGCGCCAGCAGATATGGATCCAATCAGCCCCAGCATTTT.

This clone showed up just a few times. The rearrangement joins TRBV5-1 to TRBJ1-3, with D tentatively TRBD1 (5 bases). Trimming cost V 4 bases and J 8 bases, with 16 bases left between them. The CDR3 runs to 14 residues. Looked up from germline, CDR1 is SGHRS and CDR2 is YFSETQ. CDR3 residues: CASSETVPGDTIYF. The DNA of the CDR3 is TGCGCCAGCAGCGAGACTGTACCGGGGGACACCATATATTTT.

V gene TRBV5-4 combines with J gene TRBJ2-2; 9 bases line up with TRBD2. Germline V gives CDR1 SGHNT, CDR2 YYREEE (reference sequence). The length of the CDR3 is 15 residues. J was trimmed by 4 bases and V by 1 base; bases with no gene match: 2. The chain's CDR3 is CASSLSLAGTGELFF. DNA for the CDR3: TGTGCCAGCAGCTTGTCACTAGCGGGCACCGGGGAGCTGTTTTTT. The complete variable domain, with remaining parts taken from reference TRBV5-4 and TRBJ2-2, reads ETGVTQSPTHLIKTRGQQVTLRCSSQSGHNTVSWYQQALGQGPQFIFQYYREEENGRGNFPPRFSGLQFPNYSSELNVNALELDDSALYLCASSLSLAGTGELFFGEGSRLTVL.

On this clone: One end of the junction fails to match germline, which may point to a read error. V is TRBV30 and J is TRBJ2-7; 8 nucleotides match TRBD2. Germline V gene lookup returns CDR1 GTSNPN and CDR2 SVGIG (reference sequence). The CDR3 spans 15 residues. CDR3 sequence (DNA): TGTGCCGGGAGCCGACGGGGGGGGAAGGATTACGAGCAGTACTTC. Its translation is CAGSRRGGKDYEQYF.

The J gene is TRBJ1-2, the V gene TRBV7-2; no clear D gene. CDR1 is SGHTA, CDR2 FQGNSA, per germline. V lost 5 bases and J lost 3, with 7 bases in between. This CDR3 spans 12 amino acids. The CDR3: CASSLGYYGYTF. The CDR3 DNA sequence: TGTGCCAGCAGCCTCGGGTACTATGGCTACACCTTC.

The rearrangement joins TRBV9 to TRBJ2-3; D is possibly TRBD1 or TRBD2 (5 bases each). The CDR3 length is 15 residues. CDR1 SGDLS and CDR2 YYNGEE come from the germline V gene. Trimming shortened V by 2 bases and J by 4 bases, and 14 bases separated the two germline ends. CDR3 sequence: CASSVTGTASDTQYF. The CDR3 region has the DNA TGTGCCAGCAGCGTCACGGGGACCGCCTCAGATACGCAGTATTTT.

The chain combines TRBV6-4 with TRBJ2-2; the D gene is possibly TRBD1 (6 bases). Germline V gene sequence: CDR1 MRHNA, CDR2 SNTAGT. Trimming took 7 bases from V and 1 from J, leaving 10 bases between them. The CDR3 length is 14 residues. In DNA, the CDR3 is TGTGCCAGCACTCAGGGGCTGAACACCGGGGAGCTGTTTTTT. Its translation is CASTQGLNTGELFF.

This sequence joins TRBV12-3 or TRBV12-4 and TRBJ1-2; the D is unclear. V was shortened by 2 bases and J by 4 bases, with 5 bases between the two germline ends. This CDR3 comprises 12 residues. CDR3 in amino acids: CASSLYTYGYTF. The CDR3 DNA follows: TGTGCCAGCAGTTTATACACCTATGGCTACACCTTC.

The CDR3 sequence: CASDAGGYGYTF. CDR3 DNA sequence: TGTGCCAGTGACGCGGGGGGCTATGGCTACACCTTC. This chain joins TRBV6-5 and TRBJ1-2; tentatively, D is TRBD1 (5 bases). This CDR3 has 12 residues. CDR1 and CDR2 (germline): MNHEY, SVGAGI. The V end was cut by 9 bases, the J end by 4 bases, with 12 bases between.